Described below is a single T cell receptor (beta chain) sequence and its context. The sample originates from a study of human T cells and chemical hapten exposure. Time point of the sample: patch test 3, about 24 weeks after DPC sensitization. Treatment specified: therapeutic diphenylcyclopropenone sensitization with weekly scalp DPC. Prior to application of each patch test, blood was drawn. MiXCR was run by TCRdb on the RACE reads, yielding one entry per CDR3 protein. This sample has more than 85,000 distinct CDR3 sequences, with nearly 35% found just once. Germline-derived CDR1 and CDR2 are SGHTA and FQGTGA. The CDR3 runs 15 residues. The V and J ends lost 0 bases and 1 base respectively, with 8 bases between them.

The TCR comes from a man in his forties or fifties with alopecia areata. Some clones in this sample may be carry-over from other donors' samples. This material consisted of whole blood, taken in connection with sensitization to the hapten diphenylcyclopropenone (DPC). V is TRBV7-3 and J is TRBJ2-3, with D possibly being TRBD2 (5 bases). CDR3 sequence reads: CASSLTAGGTDTQYF. In nucleotides, the CDR3 is TGTGCCAGCAGCTTAACGGCGGGCGGCACAGATACGCAGTATTTT. The whole variable domain, filled in from reference TRBV7-3 and TRBJ2-3, reads GAGVSQTPSNKVTEKGKYVELRCDPISGHTALYWYRQSLGQGPEFLIYFQGTGAADDSGLPNDRFFAVRPEGSVSTLKIQRTERGDSAVYLCASSLTAGGTDTQYFGPGTRLTVL.